These 29 T cell receptor beta chains share one sample of origin, sequenced in a study of T cells in localized non-small cell lung cancer. The assay was immunoSEQ multiplex PCR, and TCRdb's table has in-frame clones only and misses some. This table has 45,000 to 55,000 clones, 77% appearing once. The material was peripheral blood, obtained before any cancer treatment. The receptor set was obtained from a man between 40 and 70 years old with stage I squamous cell lung carcinoma.

The chain joins TRBV30 to TRBJ1-1, with D perhaps TRBD1 (6 bases). Germline CDR1 is GTSNPN and CDR2 is SVGIG (reference sequence). The CDR3 totals 12 residues. V was pared by 0 bases and J by 4 bases, with 6 bases between. CDR3 in DNA: TGTGCCTGGAGTGTACAGGGCACTGAAGCTTTCTTT. It codes for CAWSVQGTEAFF.

The chain carries TRBV6-5 and TRBJ2-5; 7 nucleotides match TRBD1. Trimming cost V 6 bases and J 2 bases; bases outside gene matches: 6. The germline V gene has CDR1 MNHEY and CDR2 SVGAGI. The CDR3 is 14 amino acids. DNA for the CDR3: TGTGCCAGCAGAGCCCTGGGACAGCAAGAGACCCAGTACTTC. Translating it yields CASRALGQQETQYF.

The chain combines TRBV7-9 with TRBJ1-3; possible D gene TRBD1, 6 bases. The CDR3 covers 14 residues. The V end was cut by 2 bases, the J end by 3 bases, with 8 bases between. Germline V lookup: CDR1 SEHNR, CDR2 FQNEAQ (reference sequence). The CDR3: CASSLSTGGNTIYF. In DNA, the CDR3 is TGTGCCAGCAGCTTATCGACAGGTGGAAACACCATATATTTT. The full variable domain, its missing parts supplied by reference TRBV7-9 and TRBJ1-3, is DTGVSQNPRHKITKRGQNVTFRCDPISEHNRLYWYRQTLGQGPEFLTYFQNEAQLEKSRLLSDRFSAERPKGSFSTLEIQRTEQGDSAMYLCASSLSTGGNTIYFGEGSWLTVV.

The chain joins TRBV28 to TRBJ2-7, with D perhaps TRBD1 or TRBD2 (5 bases each). The germline V gene encodes CDR1 MDHEN and CDR2 SYDVKM. V was trimmed by 6 bases and J by 8 bases, leaving 17 bases between them. This CDR3 has 13 residues. The CDR3 spells CASSPGPTLQQYF. The CDR3 coding sequence is TGTGCCAGCAGCCCGGGACCGACGTTGCAGCAGTACTTC.

The chain combines TRBV7-3 with TRBJ1-6, with TRBD1 as a possible D gene (6 bases). Germline CDR1 and CDR2: SGHTA and FQGTGA. Trimming removed 2 bases from V and 10 bases from J, with 12 bases in between. The CDR3 length is 14 residues. The CDR3 DNA follows: TGTGCCAGCAGCTTATCGGGGGCTGGCTCACCCCTCCACTTT. The encoded protein is CASSLSGAGSPLHF.

The V call is TRBV7-9, the J call TRBJ2-1; perhaps TRBD2 as D (5 bases). Germline V gives CDR1 SEHNR, CDR2 FQNEAQ (reference sequence). Between the trimmed V and J ends, which lost 3 bases and 12 bases, there was a span of 12 bases. This CDR3 is built from 12 residues. CDR3 sequence (DNA): TGTGCCAGCAGCTTGATCGGGGTTTGGCAGTTCTTC. Translated: CASSLIGVWQFF.

V gene TRBV15 combines with J gene TRBJ1-1; TRBD1 is a possible D gene (6 bases). Looked up from germline, CDR1 is LNHNV and CDR2 is YYDKDF (reference sequence). This CDR3 spans 15 amino acids. Trimming left V 5 bases short and J 0 bases short, with 13 bases between. The CDR3 is CATSGNRAVNTEAFF. The DNA of the CDR3 is TGTGCCACCAGCGGGAACAGGGCAGTGAACACTGAAGCTTTCTTT.

Only a few counts were recorded for this clone. The chain couples TRBV18 to TRBJ1-3; D is perhaps TRBD1 (6 bases). The ends were cut back, 6 bases at V and 2 bases at J, with 14 bases in the middle. Germline-derived CDR1 and CDR2 are KGHSH and LQKENI. The CDR3 runs to 15 residues. CDR3 DNA: TGTGCCAGCTCCTGGGACACAAGTACTGGAAACACCATATATTTT. Translating gives CASSWDTSTGNTIYF.

The chain combines TRBV4-3 with TRBJ2-4; D could derive from TRBD1 or TRBD2 (5 bases each). The V end was cut by 1 base, the J end by 1 base, with 14 bases between. CDR1 LGHNA and CDR2 YSLEER come from the germline V gene. The CDR3 extends over 17 amino acids. The CDR3 loop reads CASSQGEGTGAKNIQYF. As DNA, the CDR3 is TGCGCCAGCAGCCAAGGCGAAGGGACGGGGGCCAAAAACATTCAGTACTTC.

The chain couples TRBV11-2 to TRBJ1-6; D is perhaps TRBD1 (5 bases). The CDR3 has 14 amino acids. Between the trimmed V and J ends, which lost 8 bases and 8 bases, there was a span of 16 bases. CDR1 is SGHAT and CDR2 is FQNNGV in the germline V gene. This CDR3 reads CASGLGLRDSPLHF. CDR3 in DNA: TGTGCCAGCGGGTTGGGACTGAGGGATTCACCCCTCCACTTT.

CDR3 DNA: TGTGCCAGCAGCCCTTGGCGGGTGAGGTATGGCTACACCTTC. Residues: CASSPWRVRYGYTF. The rearrangement joins TRBV7-9 to TRBJ1-2; no firm D call. The CDR3 loop spans 14 amino acids. The V and J ends lost 5 bases and 5 bases respectively, with 15 bases between them. CDR1 and CDR2 (germline): SEHNR, FQNEAQ (reference sequence). Looking up the rest from reference TRBV7-9 and TRBJ1-2 gives the full variable domain: DTGVSQNPRHKITKRGQNVTFRCDPISEHNRLYWYRQTLGQGPEFLTYFQNEAQLEKSRLLSDRFSAERPKGSFSTLEIQRTEQGDSAMYLCASSPWRVRYGYTFGSGTRLTVV.

The chain has TRBV30 and TRBJ2-7; 9 bases align to TRBD1. Germline V gene lookup returns CDR1 GTSNPN and CDR2 SVGIG (reference sequence). This CDR3 contains 13 residues. J was trimmed by 5 bases and V by 4 bases; bases with no gene match: 6. DNA of the CDR3: TGTGCCTGGATCCAGACAGGGGGGAACGAGCAGTACTTC. It encodes CAWIQTGGNEQYF.

The chain joins TRBV10-3 to TRBJ1-5; D not certain. Per germline, CDR1 ENHRY and CDR2 SYGVKD. CDR3 length: 17 amino acids. Trimming shortened V by 3 bases and J by 9 bases, and 24 bases separated the two germline ends. CDR3 in DNA: TGTGCCATCAGTGACCCGCGGTTTGCGGGGAGCGTAGGGCCCCAGCATTTT. It codes for CAISDPRFAGSVGPQHF.

Concerning this clone itself: The junction and the germline gene differ at one end; a read error may be behind it. The gene calls are TRBV7-7 and TRBJ2-5, with 10 bases that match TRBD2. This CDR3 is built from 16 residues. The germline V gene has CDR1 SSHAT and CDR2 FNYEAQ (reference sequence). CDR3 sequence: CASSLEGLARLETQYF. The CDR3 DNA is TGTGCTAGCAGCTTAGAGGGACTAGCGCGGTTAGAGACCCAGTACTTC.

Only one count was recorded for this clone. The genes are TRBV7-3 and TRBJ1-6, with TRBD1 matching 9 bases. Trimming at V came to 3 bases and at J to 9 bases, leaving 6 bases not matched to a gene. CDR1 is SGHTA and CDR2 is FQGTGA in the germline V gene. This CDR3 contains 15 residues. The CDR3 DNA sequence: TGTGCCAGCAGCTTGGGGGACAGGGACGCTTCACCCCTCCACTTT. It encodes CASSLGDRDASPLHF.

The chain carries TRBV5-6 and TRBJ1-4, with D uncertain. Per germline, CDR1 SGHDT and CDR2 YYEEEE. The CDR3 contains 16 residues. Trimming pared 2 bases from V and 12 bases from J, leaving 23 bases between. The CDR3 is CASSFLSSRAVGELFF. The CDR3, as DNA: TGTGCCAGCAGCTTTCTTTCGAGCAGAGCCGTCGGGGAACTGTTTTTT.

The chain carries TRBV28 and TRBJ2-1; 8 bases line up with TRBD2. Germline V lookup: CDR1 MDHEN, CDR2 SYDVKM. This CDR3 has 17 amino acids. The V and J ends lost 5 bases and 0 bases, in that order; junction bases with no gene match: 9. CDR3: CASSPVAGSSSYNEQFF. CDR3 bases: TGTGCCAGCAGTCCGGTAGCGGGGTCGAGCTCCTACAATGAGCAGTTCTTC.

This clone was seen a few times. V is TRBV5-4 and J is TRBJ2-3, with D tentatively TRBD1 (5 bases). The length of the CDR3 is 16 residues. Germline CDR1 SGHNT, CDR2 YYREEE (reference sequence). The germline V and J ends were trimmed by 0 bases and 0 bases, with 11 bases remaining between them. The CDR3 DNA is TGTGCCAGCAGCTTGGGGGTACAGGTTAGCACAGATACGCAGTATTTT. Its protein is CASSLGVQVSTDTQYF.

The V call is TRBV5-1, the J call TRBJ2-1; 8 nucleotides match TRBD2. Germline CDR1 SGHRS, CDR2 YFSETQ. This CDR3 contains 17 residues. J was trimmed by 6 bases and V by 4 bases; bases with no gene match: 15. CDR3 in amino acids: CASSLAGGLVNSNEQFF. CDR3 DNA: TGCGCCAGCAGCCTCGCTGGGGGACTAGTTAATAGCAATGAGCAGTTCTTC.

J is TRBJ1-5 and V is TRBV5-1; 8 bases are a match to TRBD1. The J segment lost 6 bases and the V segment lost 0 bases, leaving 8 bases of the junction unmatched. CDR3 length equals 16 residues. Germline CDR1 SGHRS, CDR2 YFSETQ. This CDR3 is CASSLDPGQAGQPQHF. CDR3 in DNA: TGCGCCAGCAGCTTGGACCCGGGACAGGCGGGTCAGCCCCAGCATTTT.

The chain links TRBV6-5 to TRBJ1-2, with 8 bases aligning to TRBD1. Trimming removed 5 bases from V and 8 bases from J; junction bases left unmatched: 4. The CDR3 has 12 residues. Germline V gives CDR1 MNHEY, CDR2 SVGAGI. In DNA form, the CDR3 reads TGTGCCAGCAGTCGACAGGGGCTGGGCTACACCTTC. It yields the protein CASSRQGLGYTF.

In this sample, this clone turned up many times. The chain recombines TRBV5-1 with TRBJ1-1; 7 bases align to TRBD1. The germline V gene has CDR1 SGHRS and CDR2 YFSETQ. The CDR3 covers 13 residues. The V and J ends lost 2 bases and 3 bases, in that order; junction bases with no gene match: 1. The CDR3 DNA sequence: TGCGCCAGCAGCTTCACAGGGGACACTGAAGCTTTCTTT. It encodes CASSFTGDTEAFF.

The chain uses TRBV27 and TRBJ1-4, with D possibly matching TRBD1 (6 bases). Germline-derived CDR1 and CDR2 are MNHEY and SMNVEV (reference sequence). The CDR3 extends over 14 amino acids. V lost 4 bases to trimming and J lost 7 bases, with 13 bases between them. The CDR3 sequence: CASSWGGASEKLFF. The CDR3, as DNA: TGTGCCAGCAGTTGGGGGGGGGCGAGTGAAAAACTGTTTTTT.

This chain connects TRBV7-6 to TRBJ2-7, with D perhaps assigned TRBD1 or TRBD2 (5 bases each). V was clipped by 2 bases and J by 4 bases, with 12 bases between them. This CDR3 contains 14 residues. Germline V gene sequence: CDR1 SGHVS, CDR2 FNYEAQ. CDR3 amino acids: CASSLNQGAYEQYF. The CDR3 DNA reads as TGTGCCAGCAGCTTAAATCAGGGAGCGTACGAGCAGTACTTC.

This clone was recorded a few times. The chain uses TRBV5-1 and TRBJ2-3; TRBD2 matches at 8 bases. The junction had 3 bases not matched to a gene; V was cut back by 3 bases and J by 6 bases. The CDR3 is made up of 13 amino acids. In germline, CDR1 is SGHRS, CDR2 YFSETQ. The CDR3 sequence: CASSYGGADTQYF. In DNA, the CDR3 is TGCGCCAGCAGCTACGGGGGGGCCGATACGCAGTATTTT.

This clone was counted once. The chain joins TRBV9 to TRBJ2-1, with TRBD2 identical over 12 bases. The V gene end was trimmed by 4 bases and the J gene end by 9 bases; junction bases not matched to a gene: 11. The CDR3 runs to 16 residues. Germline V CDR1 and CDR2: SGDLS, YYNGEE. This CDR3 reads CASSPASGGAFSEQFF. The DNA for the CDR3 is TGTGCCAGCAGCCCAGCTAGCGGGGGGGCCTTTAGTGAGCAGTTCTTC.

This rearrangement joins TRBV6-6 to TRBJ2-2; the D is unclear. The CDR3 covers 13 residues. Germline-derived CDR1 and CDR2 are MNHNY and SVGAGI (reference sequence). Deletions cut 3 bases from V and 8 bases from J, with 10 bases between. CDR3 residues: CASSYSTLGELFF. The CDR3 DNA follows: TGTGCCAGCAGTTATAGTACTTTGGGGGAGCTGTTTTTT.

This sequence joins TRBV2 and TRBJ2-2; D is perhaps TRBD1 (5 bases). Trimming took off 4 bases at V and 4 bases at J, with 10 bases between the two ends. This CDR3 region has 14 residues. Looked up from germline, CDR1 is SNHLY and CDR2 is FYNNEI. The CDR3 DNA follows: TGTGCCAGCAGTGTAGGGCAGGGCACCGGGGAGCTGTTTTTT. This sequence encodes CASSVGQGTGELFF.

Only one count was recorded for this clone. V usage is TRBV15 and J usage is TRBJ2-5; 9 nucleotides match TRBD2. The V gene end was trimmed by 8 bases and the J gene end by 5 bases; junction bases not matched to a gene: 6. CDR3 length equals 13 residues. Per germline, CDR1 LNHNV and CDR2 YYDKDF (reference sequence). This chain's CDR3 is CATRGLAGETQYF. DNA of the CDR3: TGTGCCACCCGGGGACTAGCCGGGGAGACCCAGTACTTC.